This TCR beta chain was captured in a study of CD8 T cell repertoires and HIV-1 epitope variants (TCRdb year 2020). Study-level background: In separate culture wells, T cells were stimulated with each of twenty-five peptides that represented autologous and known Gag and Nef epitope variants. Among the control conditions were a peptide pool of CMV, EBV and flu, the Ebola AY9 epitope serving as a negative control, and a well with no peptide. The epitopes tested covered three Gag epitope families plus Nef HW9 and YT9. T cells were enriched using the EasySep Human T Cell Enrichment Kit and then co-cultured with an equal number of autologous T cell-negative cells acting as antigen-presenting cells. Cultures ran for 10 days in IMDM with gentamicin, with half-media changes on days 3 and 7 adding IL-2, IL-7 and IL-15. An aliquot of 1M T cells was saved as an uncultured baseline condition, separate from the roughly 80 T cell cultures. A total of 83 T cell cultures were run, with each culture condition done in triplicate except for one peptide, which was done in duplicate. General findings and caveats noted by the study authors: The assay could identify only TCR beta chains and pointed to proliferation in response to antigen, not to T cell function or cytokine profile. Fewer than ten antigen-specific TCR beta clonotypes were identified, of which more than five appeared to be cross-reactive for autologous or known escape epitope variants. Roughly 5 clonotypes recognized the Nef KF9 family and one the HW9 family, with no responses to the TAALDMSHF plasma variant.

Sequencing of TCR beta CDR3 regions was performed at survey depth on the immunoSEQ platform. The QIAamp DNA micro kit was used to extract genomic DNA from every cultured and uncultured CD8+ T cell population. Processing in the source paper ran as follows. Any sample with under 5,000 productive reads was excluded, and this exclusion removed about 6.5% of the roughly 75 cultures stimulated with HIV peptides. Sequences were trimmed to CDR3 by a MANAFEST web app, and nonproductive sequences, CDR3s under 5 amino acids, and sequences not starting with C or ending with F/W were removed. For a clonotype to count as antigen-specific, the clonotype had to expand relative to the no-peptide control in at least 2 of 3 replicates at FDR 0.01, and only within one epitope family. Specific clonotypes also needed at least fivefold higher frequency than in wells stimulated with peptides from other epitope families. The source is immuneACCESS, and TCRdb retained only in-frame sequences with V and J called. Part of the clones is not carried over; for the studies checked, unresolved V genes explain less than half of this, and the remainder is unexplained. V and J calls and clone size follow that table, whereas D and trimming were derived from the DNA. The sample profile shows 5,000 to 5,500 clones; under 80% of them were found once. The ten largest clones capture roughly half of the sample.

This clone was detected a few times. This receptor's antigen is unknown. It has no much larger one-base neighbor in the sample; base qualities were not kept. The EasySep Human CD8+ T Cell Enrichment Kit was used on day 10 to isolate CD8+ T cells from every culture. The receptor was derived from a male donor with HIV. The sequencing input was cultured CD8+ T cells derived from PBMCs.

The DNA is as follows: TGTGCCAGCAAGTCAACATACGCGAACACCGGGGAGCTGTTTTTT. The resulting protein is CASKSTYANTGELFF. The sequence links TRBV2 to TRBJ2-2; no D gene can be assigned with confidence. The CDR3 goes from the cysteine to the phenylalanine over 15 residues. The kept DNA is CDR3 alone, 45 bases in frame from the first base. The germline ends are 12 bases apart after V is trimmed by 7 bases and J by 0 bases. In the germline V gene, CDR1 corresponds to SNHLY and CDR2 to FYNNEI.